The 15 T cell receptor beta chains given below trace back to one sample, sequenced in a study of Tregs in tolerant kidney transplant recipients (dated by TCRdb to between 2018 and 2021). Libraries were constructed by the immunoSEQ multiplex PCR assay. This is the immuneACCESS table as TCRdb keeps it, with only in-frame sequences that have V and J called. A part of the clones is gone; compared with another copy, unresolved V genes explain less than half, and the rest is unexplained. A total of 240,000 or so clones appear in this sample, about 86% of them only once. Clones ranked in the top ten supply 0.64% of the sample. The sample taken for sequencing was CD4+ T cells from blood. These receptors all come from a human donor in good health.

This sequence joins TRBV6-5 and TRBJ2-7; weak D call: TRBD1 (5 bases). CDR1 MNHEY and CDR2 SVGAGI come from the germline V gene. The CDR3 has 15 residues. Trimming removed 6 bases from V and 0 bases from J, with 15 bases in between. CDR3 coding DNA: TGTGCCAGCAGCCCCGAGACAGCGTTCTCCTACGAGCAGTACTTC. Its translation: CASSPETAFSYEQYF.

V and J are TRBV5-1 and TRBJ2-3, with D unclear. The germline CDR1 and CDR2 sequences are SGHRS and YFSETQ. Trimming shortened V by 1 base and J by 0 bases, and 9 bases separated the two germline ends. The CDR3 is 15 residues long. CDR3 DNA sequence: TGCGCCAGCAGCTTGCAGGCGGTTAGCACAGATACGCAGTATTTT. Residues: CASSLQAVSTDTQYF. The full variable domain, completed using reference TRBV5-1 and TRBJ2-3, is KAGVTQTPRYLIKTRGQQVTLSCSPISGHRSVSWYQQTPGQGLQFLFEYFSETQRNKGNFPGRFSGRQFSNSRSEMNVSTLELGDSALYLCASSLQAVSTDTQYFGPGTRLTVL.

The V gene is TRBV5-1, the J gene TRBJ2-3; D is unresolved. The V gene lost 0 bases and the J gene lost 1 base, with 6 bases spanning the gap. The CDR3 has 14 amino acids. The germline gives CDR1 SGHRS, CDR2 YFSETQ. The CDR3 spells CASSLVVGTDTQYF. The CDR3 DNA reads TGCGCCAGCAGCTTGGTGGTGGGCACAGATACGCAGTATTTT.

The rearrangement uses TRBV6-7 and TRBJ2-7; 7 bases are shared with TRBD1. TRBV6-7 carries the ORF label, with uncertain function. V lost 8 bases, J lost 3 bases, and 19 bases stayed unmatched. The CDR3 extends over 17 amino acids. This CDR3 is CASPGVRSEGTVYEQYF. Written as DNA, the CDR3 is TGTGCCAGCCCAGGGGTCCGCAGCGAGGGGACAGTCTACGAGCAGTACTTC.

The V gene is TRBV2, the J gene TRBJ1-4; 12 nucleotides line up with TRBD1. CDR3 length: 18 residues. CDR1 and CDR2 (germline): SNHLY, FYNNEI. V gave up 6 bases and J gave up 0 bases; unmatched junction bases: 8. This CDR3 reads CASRAGTGGHSTNEKLFF. CDR3 in DNA: TGTGCCAGCAGGGCCGGGACAGGGGGCCATTCAACTAATGAAAAACTGTTTTTT.

The chain couples TRBV25-1 to TRBJ1-6, with D possibly TRBD1 on 6 matching bases. Trimming cost V 1 base and J 10 bases, with 14 bases left between them. Per germline, CDR1 MGHDK and CDR2 SYGVNS. The CDR3 is made up of 15 amino acids. The CDR3 region has the DNA TGTGCCAGCAGTGAATTACGGGGGGCGAGATCACCCCTCCACTTT. Translation: CASSELRGARSPLHF.

CDR3 region: CASSQEAGYAYGYTF. CDR3 nucleotide sequence: TGCGCCAGCAGCCAAGAGGCAGGGTATGCCTATGGCTACACCTTC. The V call is TRBV4-1, the J call TRBJ1-2; D is possibly TRBD1 (5 bases). Trimming shortened V by 0 bases and J by 4 bases, and 12 bases separated the two germline ends. From germline, CDR1 is MGHRA and CDR2 YSYEKL. There are 15 residues in the CDR3.

The rearrangement joins TRBV5-8 to TRBJ2-7, with 14 positions matching TRBD2. Germline V lookup: CDR1 SGHTS, CDR2 YDEGEE. V was clipped by 0 bases and J by 5 bases; unmatched bases: 1. The CDR3 extends over 15 amino acids. The CDR3, as DNA: TGTGCCAGCAGCTTGGGACTAGCGGGGGGGCACGAGCAGTACTTC. Protein sequence: CASSLGLAGGHEQYF. The full variable domain, in which reference TRBV5-8 and TRBJ2-7 provide the parts outside the CDR3, is EAGVTQSPTHLIKTRGQQATLRCSPISGHTSVYWYQQALGLGLQFLLWYDEGEERNRGNFPPRFSGRQFPNYSSELNVNALELEDSALYLCASSLGLAGGHEQYFGPGTRLTVT.

The chain carries TRBV6-4 and TRBJ1-2; 8 nucleotides line up with TRBD1. V lost 6 bases and J lost 2; bases outside the gene matches: 11. Germline V gene data show CDR1 as MRHNA and CDR2 as SNTAGT. The CDR3 length is 16 residues. The CDR3 protein is CASSPTHQGANYGYTF. The CDR3 DNA reads TGTGCCAGCAGCCCGACGCACCAGGGGGCGAACTATGGCTACACCTTC.

The V gene is TRBV11-2, the J gene TRBJ1-5; D not resolved. CDR1 SGHAT and CDR2 FQNNGV come from the germline V gene. Trimming cost V 1 base and J 3 bases, with 7 bases left between them. The CDR3 length is 14 residues. CDR3 sequence reads: CASSLVGPNQPQHF. Written as DNA, the CDR3 is TGTGCCAGCAGCTTAGTTGGACCCAATCAGCCCCAGCATTTT. The whole variable domain, filled in from reference TRBV11-2 and TRBJ1-5, reads EAGVAQSPRYKIIEKRQSVAFWCNPISGHATLYWYQQILGQGPKLLIQFQNNGVVDDSQLPKDRFSAERLKGVDSTLKIQPAKLEDSAVYLCASSLVGPNQPQHFGDGTRLSIL.

The gene calls are TRBV18 and TRBJ1-2, with no clear D. Germline CDR1 and CDR2: KGHSH and LQKENI. V lost 3 bases and J lost 4, with 18 bases in between. This CDR3 contains 16 residues. The CDR3 protein is CASSPSAGRLVYGYTF. In DNA form, the CDR3 reads TGTGCCAGCTCACCCTCTGCGGGGAGACTCGTCTATGGCTACACCTTC.

V and J are TRBV29-1 and TRBJ1-5, with D possibly matching TRBD1 (5 bases). The CDR3 is 12 residues long. CDR1 SQVTM and CDR2 ANQGSEA come from the germline V gene. V was trimmed by 5 bases and J by 5 bases, leaving 10 bases between them. The CDR3 spells CSVRTGDQPQHF. The CDR3 DNA reads as TGCAGCGTTCGAACAGGCGATCAGCCCCAGCATTTT. Together with reference TRBV29-1 and TRBJ1-5, the CDR3 gives the full variable domain: SAVISQKPSRDICQRGTSLTIQCQVDSQVTMMFWYRQQPGQSLTLIATANQGSEATYESGFVIDKFPISRPNLTFSTLTVSNMSPEDSSIYLCSVRTGDQPQHFGDGTRLSIL.

The J gene is TRBJ1-4, the V gene TRBV7-2; D gene unclear. From germline, CDR1 is SGHTA and CDR2 FQGNSA. This CDR3 has 16 amino acids. V was pared by 1 base and J by 8 bases, with 17 bases between. CDR3 nucleotide sequence: TGTGCCAGCAGCTTAGGTGGTCCGGGCCTAGGGGAAAAACTGTTTTTT. Residues: CASSLGGPGLGEKLFF.

The rearrangement joins TRBV4-1 to TRBJ2-3; TRBD1 is a possible D gene (5 bases). The germline V and J ends were trimmed by 0 bases and 0 bases, with 13 bases remaining between them. Germline V lookup: CDR1 MGHRA, CDR2 YSYEKL. CDR3 length: 17 residues. CDR3 in amino acids: CASSQDGPGISTDTQYF. CDR3 sequence (DNA): TGCGCCAGCAGCCAAGATGGGCCAGGGATAAGCACAGATACGCAGTATTTT.

V usage is TRBV27 and J usage is TRBJ2-2; TRBD2 is a possible D gene (6 bases). Germline V CDR1 and CDR2: MNHEY, SMNVEV (reference sequence). The CDR3 has 16 amino acids. Between the trimmed V and J ends, which lost 1 base and 0 bases, there was a span of 9 bases. DNA of the CDR3: TGTGCCAGCAGTTTATGGGCGGGGACGAACACCGGGGAGCTGTTTTTT. Its translation: CASSLWAGTNTGELFF.